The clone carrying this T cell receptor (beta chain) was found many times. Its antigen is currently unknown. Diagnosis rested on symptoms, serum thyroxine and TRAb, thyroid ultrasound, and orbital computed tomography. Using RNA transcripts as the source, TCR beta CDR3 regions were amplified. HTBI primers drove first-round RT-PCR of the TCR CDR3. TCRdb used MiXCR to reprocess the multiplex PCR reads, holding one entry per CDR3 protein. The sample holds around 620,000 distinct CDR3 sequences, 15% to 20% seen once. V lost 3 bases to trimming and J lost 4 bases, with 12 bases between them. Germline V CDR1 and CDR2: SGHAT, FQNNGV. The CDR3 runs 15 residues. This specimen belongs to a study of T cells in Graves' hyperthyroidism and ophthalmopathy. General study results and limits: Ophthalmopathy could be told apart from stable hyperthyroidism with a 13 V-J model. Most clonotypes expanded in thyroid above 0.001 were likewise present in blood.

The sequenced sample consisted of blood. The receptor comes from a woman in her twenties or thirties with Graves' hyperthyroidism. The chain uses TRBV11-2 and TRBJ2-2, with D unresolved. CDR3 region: CASSFGEIGTGELFF. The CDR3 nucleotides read TGTGCCAGCAGCTTTGGTGAGATTGGCACCGGGGAGCTGTTTTTT.